This record covers a single T cell receptor (beta chain). A single record per CDR3 protein comes from TCRdb applying MiXCR to the 5' RACE reads. Found here are around 390,000 distinct CDR3 sequences, 16% of them singletons; the top ten hold roughly a fifth. The sample comes from a study of T-cell memory formation after mild COVID-19. The CDR3 spans 13 residues. Germline V lookup: CDR1 SGHTA, CDR2 FQGTGA. Trimming left V 8 bases short and J 4 bases short, with 12 bases between. V and J are TRBV7-3 and TRBJ2-1; TRBD2 is a possible D gene (5 bases). The TCR comes from a young man who had mild COVID-19 (a few samples of this study predate the infection). Cell type and time point are not known. Sequenced sample: PBMCs or a T cell subset sorted from them (not recorded which). CDR3 in amino acids: CASAAATYNEQFF. The CDR3 DNA reads as TGTGCCAGCGCAGCGGCCACGTACAATGAGCAGTTCTTC. Supplemented by reference TRBV7-3 and TRBJ2-1, the full variable domain reads GAGVSQTPSNKVTEKGKYVELRCDPISGHTALYWYRQSLGQGPEFLIYFQGTGAADDSGLPNDRFFAVRPEGSVSTLKIQRTERGDSAVYLCASAAATYNEQFFGPGTRLTVL.